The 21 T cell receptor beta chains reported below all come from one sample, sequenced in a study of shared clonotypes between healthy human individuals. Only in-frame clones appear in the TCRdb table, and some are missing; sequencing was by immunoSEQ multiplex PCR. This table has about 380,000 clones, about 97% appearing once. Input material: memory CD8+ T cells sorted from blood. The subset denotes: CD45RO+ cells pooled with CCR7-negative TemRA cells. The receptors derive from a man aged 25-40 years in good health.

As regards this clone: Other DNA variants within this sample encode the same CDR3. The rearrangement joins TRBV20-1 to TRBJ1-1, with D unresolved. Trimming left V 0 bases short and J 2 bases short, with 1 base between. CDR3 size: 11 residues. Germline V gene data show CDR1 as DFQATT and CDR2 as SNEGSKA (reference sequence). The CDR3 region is CSARENTEAFF. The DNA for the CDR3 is TGCAGTGCTAGAGAAAACACTGAAGCTTTCTTT.

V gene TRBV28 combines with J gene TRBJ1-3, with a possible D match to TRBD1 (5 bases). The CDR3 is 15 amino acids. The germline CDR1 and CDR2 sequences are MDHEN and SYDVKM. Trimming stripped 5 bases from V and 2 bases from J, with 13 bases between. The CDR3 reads CASSPGTVPGNTIYF. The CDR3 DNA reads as TGTGCCAGCAGTCCCGGGACTGTCCCTGGAAACACCATATATTTT.

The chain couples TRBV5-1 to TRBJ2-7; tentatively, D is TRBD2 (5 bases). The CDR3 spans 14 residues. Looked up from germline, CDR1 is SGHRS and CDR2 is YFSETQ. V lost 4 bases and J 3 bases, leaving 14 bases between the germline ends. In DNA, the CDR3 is TGCGCCAGCAGCCCGCTAGCAGAAAGCTACGAGCAGTACTTC. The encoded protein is CASSPLAESYEQYF.

CDR3: CASSSRNGRDTGELFF. The CDR3 DNA follows: TGTGCCAGCAGCTCCCGAAACGGGAGGGACACCGGGGAGCTGTTTTTT. V usage is TRBV13 and J usage is TRBJ2-2, with TRBD2 matching over 8 bases. The CDR3 runs 16 residues. The J segment lost 3 bases and the V segment lost 4 bases, leaving 7 bases of the junction unmatched. From germline, CDR1 is PRHDT and CDR2 FYEKMQ (reference sequence).

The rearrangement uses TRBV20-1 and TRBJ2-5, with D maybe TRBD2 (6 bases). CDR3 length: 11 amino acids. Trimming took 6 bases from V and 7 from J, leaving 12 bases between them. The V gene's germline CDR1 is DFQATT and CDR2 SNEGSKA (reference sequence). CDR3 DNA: TGCAGTGCCGGGAGTAAAGGGACCCAGTACTTC. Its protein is CSAGSKGTQYF.

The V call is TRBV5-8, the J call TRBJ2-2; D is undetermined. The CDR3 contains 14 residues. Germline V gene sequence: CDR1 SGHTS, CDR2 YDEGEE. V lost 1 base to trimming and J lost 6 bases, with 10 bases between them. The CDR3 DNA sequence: TGTGCCAGCAGCTTGTACAGAAGCCCCGGGGAGCTGTTTTTT. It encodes CASSLYRSPGELFF.

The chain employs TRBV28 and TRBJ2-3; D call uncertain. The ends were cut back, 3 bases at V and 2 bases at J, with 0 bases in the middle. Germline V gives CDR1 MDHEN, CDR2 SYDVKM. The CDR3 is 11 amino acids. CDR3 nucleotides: TGTGCCAGCAGTTTCACAGATACGCAGTATTTT. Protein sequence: CASSFTDTQYF.

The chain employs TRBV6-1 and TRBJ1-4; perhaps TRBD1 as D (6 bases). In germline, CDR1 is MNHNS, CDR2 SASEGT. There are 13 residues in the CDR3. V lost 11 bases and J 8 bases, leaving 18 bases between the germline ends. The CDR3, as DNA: TGTGCCTGTATGAGGGGGGGTTGGGAAAAACTGTTTTTT. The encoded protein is CACMRGGWEKLFF.

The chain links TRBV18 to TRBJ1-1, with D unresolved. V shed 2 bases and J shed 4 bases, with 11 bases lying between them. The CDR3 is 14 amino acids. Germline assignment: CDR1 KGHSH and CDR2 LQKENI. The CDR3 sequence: CASSPSRVGTEAFF. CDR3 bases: TGTGCCAGCTCACCAAGTAGGGTTGGCACTGAAGCTTTCTTT.

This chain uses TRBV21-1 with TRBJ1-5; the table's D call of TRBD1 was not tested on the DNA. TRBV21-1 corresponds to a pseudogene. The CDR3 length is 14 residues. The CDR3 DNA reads TGTGCCAGCAGCGACAGGTCCGGCGATCAGCCCCAGCATTTT. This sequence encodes CASSDRSGDQPQHF.

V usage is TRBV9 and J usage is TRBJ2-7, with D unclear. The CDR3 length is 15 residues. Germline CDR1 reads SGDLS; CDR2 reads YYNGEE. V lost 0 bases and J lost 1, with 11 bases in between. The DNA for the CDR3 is TGTGCCAGCAGCGTAGGGGCAGGCCATTCCTACGAGCAGTACTTC. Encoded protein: CASSVGAGHSYEQYF.

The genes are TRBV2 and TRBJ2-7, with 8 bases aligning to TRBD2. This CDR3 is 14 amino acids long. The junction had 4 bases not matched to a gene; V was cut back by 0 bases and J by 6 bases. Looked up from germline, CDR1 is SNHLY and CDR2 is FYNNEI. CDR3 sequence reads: CASSEAGLVSEQYF. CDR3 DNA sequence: TGTGCCAGCAGTGAAGCGGGACTAGTCTCCGAGCAGTACTTC.

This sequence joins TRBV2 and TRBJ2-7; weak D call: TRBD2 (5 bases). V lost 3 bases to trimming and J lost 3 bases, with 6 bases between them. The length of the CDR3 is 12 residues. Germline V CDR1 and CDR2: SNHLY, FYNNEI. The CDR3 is CASSDGDYEQYF. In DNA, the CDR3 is TGTGCCAGCAGTGACGGGGACTACGAGCAGTACTTC.

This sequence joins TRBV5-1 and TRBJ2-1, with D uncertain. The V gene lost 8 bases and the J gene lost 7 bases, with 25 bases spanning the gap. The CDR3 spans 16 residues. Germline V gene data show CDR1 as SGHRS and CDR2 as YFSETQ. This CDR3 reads CARFHSLDGPINEQFF. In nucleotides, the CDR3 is TGCGCCAGATTCCATTCATTGGATGGCCCCATTAATGAGCAGTTCTTC.

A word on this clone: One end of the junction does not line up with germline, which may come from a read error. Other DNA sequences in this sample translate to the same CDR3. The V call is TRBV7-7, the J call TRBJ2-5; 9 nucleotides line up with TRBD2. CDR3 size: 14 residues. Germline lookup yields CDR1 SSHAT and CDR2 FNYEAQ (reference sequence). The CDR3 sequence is CASSLAGFQETQYF. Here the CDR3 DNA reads TGTGCTAGCAGCCTAGCGGGGTTCCAAGAGACCCAGTACTTC.

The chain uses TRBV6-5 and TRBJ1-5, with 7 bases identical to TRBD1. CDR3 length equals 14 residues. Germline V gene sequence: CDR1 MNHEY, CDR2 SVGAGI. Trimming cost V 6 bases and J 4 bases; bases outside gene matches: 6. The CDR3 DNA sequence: TGTGCCAGCAGCATCGCCAGGGGGAATCAGCCCCAGCATTTT. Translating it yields CASSIARGNQPQHF.

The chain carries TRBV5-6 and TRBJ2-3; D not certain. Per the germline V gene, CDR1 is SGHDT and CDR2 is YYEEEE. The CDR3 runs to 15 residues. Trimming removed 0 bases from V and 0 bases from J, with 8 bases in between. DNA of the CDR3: TGTGCCAGCAGCTTGGGGGGTTTCAGCACAGATACGCAGTATTTT. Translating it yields CASSLGGFSTDTQYF.

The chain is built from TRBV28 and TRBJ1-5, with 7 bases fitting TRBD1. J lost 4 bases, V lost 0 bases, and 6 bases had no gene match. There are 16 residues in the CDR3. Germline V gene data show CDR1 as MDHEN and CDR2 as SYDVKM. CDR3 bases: TGTGCCAGCAGTTTATGGGGGCTACAGGGGAATCAGCCCCAGCATTTT. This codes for CASSLWGLQGNQPQHF.

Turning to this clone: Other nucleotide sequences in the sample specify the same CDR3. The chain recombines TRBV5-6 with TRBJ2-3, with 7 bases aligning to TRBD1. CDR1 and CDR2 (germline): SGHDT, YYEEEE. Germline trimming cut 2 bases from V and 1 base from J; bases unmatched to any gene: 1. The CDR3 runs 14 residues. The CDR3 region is CASSFGQGTDTQYF. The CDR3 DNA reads TGTGCCAGCAGCTTTGGACAGGGCACAGATACGCAGTATTTT. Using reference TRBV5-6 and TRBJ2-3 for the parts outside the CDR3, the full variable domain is DAGVTQSPTHLIKTRGQQVTLRCSPKSGHDTVSWYQQALGQGPQFIFQYYEEEERQRGNFPDRFSGHQFPNYSSELNVNALLLGDSALYLCASSFGQGTDTQYFGPGTRLTVL.

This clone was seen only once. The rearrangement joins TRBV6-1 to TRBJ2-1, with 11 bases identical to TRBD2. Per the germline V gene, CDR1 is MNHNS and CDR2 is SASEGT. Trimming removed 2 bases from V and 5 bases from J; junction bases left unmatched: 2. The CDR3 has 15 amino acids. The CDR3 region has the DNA TGTGCCAGCAGTGAACGACTAGCGGGAAACAATGAGCAGTTCTTC. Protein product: CASSERLAGNNEQFF.

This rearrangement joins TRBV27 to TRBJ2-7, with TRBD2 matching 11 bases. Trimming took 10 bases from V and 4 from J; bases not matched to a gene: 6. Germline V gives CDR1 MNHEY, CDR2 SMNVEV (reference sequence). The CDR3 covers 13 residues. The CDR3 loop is CATLGTSGYEQYF. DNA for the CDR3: TGTGCCACCTTGGGGACTAGCGGTTACGAGCAGTACTTC.